These T cell receptor beta chains were read from a single sample in a study of blood T cell repertoires in COVID-19. Method: immunoSEQ multiplex PCR; TCRdb's copy keeps in-frame clones and lacks some. The table lists hundreds of thousands of clones, 85% of them singletons. Sequenced sample: PBMCs or T cells enriched from blood (not recorded which). These receptors all come from a man aged 40-49 years who had recovered from COVID-19. Each CDR3 is given with its conserved first and last residue. Fields, in order: D gene, V gene, J gene, clone size, CDR3 DNA, CDR3 protein. The D gene is left open where the match is weak. Some rows have no size entry. The others give once, few or many, or a class for an expanded clone.

TRBD2	TRBV5-1	TRBJ2-5	-	TGCGCCAGCAGCCGACCTAGCGGGAGGGCCAGGGAGACCCAGTACTTC	CASSRPSGRARETQYF
TRBD2	TRBV3-1/TRBV3-2	TRBJ2-7	-	TGTGCCAGCAGCCTGGGACTAGCGGGAGGTGCTACCTACGAGCAGTACTTC	CASSLGLAGGATYEQYF
TRBD1	TRBV9	TRBJ2-1	-	TGTGCCAGCAGCGGGGGGACAGGGACTTACAATGAGCAGTTCTTC	CASSGGTGTYNEQFF
-	TRBV7-2	TRBJ2-3	-	TGTGCCAGCAGCTCCAAAGGGAGGACAGATACGCAGTATTTT	CASSSKGRTDTQYF
-	TRBV7-9	TRBJ2-7	-	TGTGCCAGCAGCTTAAGATTAAGCGGGCCCGACCACGAGCAGTACTTC	CASSLRLSGPDHEQYF
-	TRBV11-2	TRBJ1-2	-	TGTGCCAGCAGCCCAGGGGTCGGCTACACCTTC	CASSPGVGYTF
TRBD1	TRBV20-1	TRBJ2-7	-	TGCAGTGCTAGTTCTCAGGGGGCATGGTACGAGCAGTACTTC	CSASSQGAWYEQYF
TRBD1	TRBV6-5	TRBJ1-1	-	TGTGCCAGCAGTTACTCTTCAGGGGGTGGCACTGAAGCTTTCTTT	CASSYSSGGGTEAFF
TRBD2	TRBV5-6	TRBJ2-1	-	TGTGCCAGCAGCCTTCCGGGACTAGCGGACTCCTACAATGAGCAGTTCTTC	CASSLPGLADSYNEQFF
TRBD1	TRBV24-1	TRBJ2-7	-	TGTGCCACCAGTGAAGACAGGGGGAATCCCCACGAGCAGTACTTC	CATSEDRGNPHEQYF
-	TRBV6-6	TRBJ1-1	few	TGTGCCAGCAGGCGGATACAGGGAGACCACACTGAAGCTTTCTTT	CASRRIQGDHTEAFF
-	TRBV29-1	TRBJ1-1	few	TGCAGCGTTGAAGTGGAGCGCGACACTGAAGCTTTCTTT	CSVEVERDTEAFF
-	TRBV7-2	TRBJ1-1	-	TGTGCCAGCAGCTTAGCTTGGTCAGAAAACACTGAAGCTTTCTTT	CASSLAWSENTEAFF
-	TRBV9	TRBJ2-1	-	TGTGCCAGCAGCGTTAGCGCCAGCTCCTACAATGAGCAGTTCTTC	CASSVSASSYNEQFF
-	TRBV7-9	TRBJ2-7	-	TGTGCCAGCAGCTCCCCGACAGTATCCTACGAGCAGTACTTC	CASSSPTVSYEQYF
-	TRBV9	TRBJ2-4	-	TGTGCCAGCAGCATAATCAGGGGCTTGATTCAGTACTTC	CASSIIRGLIQYF
-	TRBV4-1	TRBJ1-3	-	TGCGCCAGCAGCCAAGATCGTCGAGGGATCGCGAACACCATATATTTT	CASSQDRRGIANTIYF
-	TRBV6-5	TRBJ1-1	-	TGTGCCAGCAGTTACTCGAGTAATGTTGAAGCTTTCTTT	CASSYSSNVEAFF
TRBD1	TRBV11-3	TRBJ2-1	-	TGTGCCAGCAGCATCGCCGGGACAGAATATTACAATGAGCAGTTCTTC	CASSIAGTEYYNEQFF
-	TRBV15	TRBJ1-2	few	TGTGCCACCAGCAGAGCGGTTCAGGAAGACTATGGCTACACCTTC	CATSRAVQEDYGYTF
-	TRBV4-2	TRBJ2-3	-	TGTGCCAGCAGCCAAGGCAAGCCCGAAACAGATACGCAGTATTTT	CASSQGKPETDTQYF
-	TRBV6-1	TRBJ2-1	-	TGTGCCAGCAGTGAGAAGGGACTTGCGGCGTTAAATGAGCAGTTCTTC	CASSEKGLAALNEQFF
-	TRBV30	TRBJ2-1	-	TGTGCCTGGAGTGCCTCTGCGGGGTATCGCGGCGATGAGCAGTTCTTC	CAWSASAGYRGDEQFF
TRBD2	TRBV27	TRBJ2-7	-	TGTGCCAGCAGGACGACTAGCGGGTCAATGGCGTCCTACGAGCAGTACTTC	CASRTTSGSMASYEQYF
-	TRBV7-6	TRBJ2-7	once	TGTGCCCAGCAATGTCTAGGGACAACGGGGACCTACGAGCAGTACTTC	CAQQCLGTTGTYEQYF
TRBD2	TRBV7-9	TRBJ2-3	-	TGTGCCAGCGTGAATCCTAGCGGATACACAGATACGCAGTATTTT	CASVNPSGYTDTQYF
-	TRBV29-1	TRBJ2-3	-	TGCAGCGTTGAGGTGTCAGGGGCGAGCACAGATACGCAGTATTTT	CSVEVSGASTDTQYF
-	TRBV7-7	TRBJ2-5	-	TGTGCTAGCAGCCCGACGAGCAGGGTGGGAGAGACCCAGTACTTC	CASSPTSRVGETQYF
TRBD2	TRBV27	TRBJ2-2	few	TGTGCCAGCAGACTACTTAGCGGGGACACCGGGGAGCTGTTTTTT	CASRLLSGDTGELFF
-	TRBV25-1	TRBJ1-1	-	TGTGCCACCGAAGGGGCCGGGTGGGCTGAAGCTTTCTTT	CATEGAGWAEAFF
-	TRBV30	TRBJ1-5	-	TGTGCCTGGAGTGTAGGACACAATCAGCCCCAGCATTTT	CAWSVGHNQPQHF
TRBD2	TRBV5-1	TRBJ2-1	-	TGCGCCAGCAGCTTCCGGAGCGGGGATGAGCAGTTCTTC	CASSFRSGDEQFF
-	TRBV19	TRBJ1-2	-	TGTGCCAGTAGTCCCTCCCCTGGCAGGGGAGACTATGGCTACACCTTC	CASSPSPGRGDYGYTF
TRBD1	TRBV5-1	TRBJ1-4	-	TGCGCCAGCAGCGCGACAGGGACGGGTGAAAAACTGTTTTTT	CASSATGTGEKLFF
TRBD2	TRBV30	TRBJ2-2	once	TGTGCCTGGACCCCCTGGCGGGAGAGGGCTGGGGAGCTGTTTTTT	CAWTPWRERAGELFF
TRBD1	TRBV11-2	TRBJ1-6	-	TGTGCCAGCAGCTTAGGACAGGGGCTTAGGGATTCACCCCTCCACTTT	CASSLGQGLRDSPLHF
-	TRBV6-5	TRBJ1-5	-	TGTGCCAGCATTAGGTACAGGGATAACAATCAGCCCCAGCATTTT	CASIRYRDNNQPQHF
TRBD1	TRBV5-4	TRBJ1-4	once	TGTGCCAGCAGCTTGGGAGGGGGCGATGAAAAACTGTTTTTT	CASSLGGGDEKLFF
TRBD1	TRBV7-2	TRBJ1-6	few	TGTGCCAGCAGCCAGACAGGGTTAGGTTCACCCCTCCACTTT	CASSQTGLGSPLHF
TRBD1	TRBV5-1	TRBJ2-7	-	TGCGCCAGCAGCTTTGCGGGACAGGGTACCTACGAGCAGTACTTC	CASSFAGQGTYEQYF
-	TRBV14	TRBJ1-1	-	TGTGCCAGCAGCCATCGTCGGACAGACGGAAGGACTGAAGCTTTCTTT	CASSHRRTDGRTEAFF
-	TRBV5-1	TRBJ1-4	-	TGCGCCAGCAGTTCCACCGGTGCAACTAATGAAAAACTGTTTTTT	CASSSTGATNEKLFF
-	TRBV6-1	TRBJ2-1	-	TGTGCCAGCAGTGAACTAGGGGAAACCTACAATGAGCAGTTCTTC	CASSELGETYNEQFF
TRBD1	TRBV7-2	TRBJ1-4	-	TGTGCCAGCAGCCCTCGACAGGGCAGCGAAAAACTGTTTTTT	CASSPRQGSEKLFF
-	TRBV7-9	TRBJ2-7	-	TGTGCCAGCAGCTTAGATGGACAGACGTTTGACGAGCAGTACTTC	CASSLDGQTFDEQYF
-	TRBV12-5	TRBJ2-1	-	TGTGCTAGTGGTTCCGGGTTTGAGCAGTTCTTC	CASGSGFEQFF
-	TRBV2	TRBJ2-3	-	TGTGCCAGCACGGTCCAAATCACAGATACGCAGTATTTT	CASTVQITDTQYF
TRBD2	TRBV7-2	TRBJ2-7	-	TGTGCCAGCAGCTTGGGACTAGCGGGAGGGGAGCAGTACTTC	CASSLGLAGGEQYF